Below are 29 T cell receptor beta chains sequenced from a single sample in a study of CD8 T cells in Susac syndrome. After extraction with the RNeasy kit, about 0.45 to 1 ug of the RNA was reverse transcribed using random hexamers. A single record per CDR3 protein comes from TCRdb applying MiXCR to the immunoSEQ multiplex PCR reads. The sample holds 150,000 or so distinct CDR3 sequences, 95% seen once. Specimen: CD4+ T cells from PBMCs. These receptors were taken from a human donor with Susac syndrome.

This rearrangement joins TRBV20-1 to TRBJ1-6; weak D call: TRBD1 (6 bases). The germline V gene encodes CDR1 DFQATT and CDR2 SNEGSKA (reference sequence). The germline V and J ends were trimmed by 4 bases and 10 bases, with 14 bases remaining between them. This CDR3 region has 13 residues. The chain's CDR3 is CSAIHRAGSPLHF. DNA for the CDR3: TGCAGTGCTATCCACAGGGCGGGCTCACCCCTCCACTTT.

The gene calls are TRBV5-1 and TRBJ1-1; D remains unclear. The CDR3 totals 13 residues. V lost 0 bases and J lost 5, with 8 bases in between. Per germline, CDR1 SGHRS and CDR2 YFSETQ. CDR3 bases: TGCGCCAGCAGCTTGGCACAACGTACTGAAGCTTTCTTT. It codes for CASSLAQRTEAFF. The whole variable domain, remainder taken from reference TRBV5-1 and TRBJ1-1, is KAGVTQTPRYLIKTRGQQVTLSCSPISGHRSVSWYQQTPGQGLQFLFEYFSETQRNKGNFPGRFSGRQFSNSRSEMNVSTLELGDSALYLCASSLAQRTEAFFGQGTRLTVV.

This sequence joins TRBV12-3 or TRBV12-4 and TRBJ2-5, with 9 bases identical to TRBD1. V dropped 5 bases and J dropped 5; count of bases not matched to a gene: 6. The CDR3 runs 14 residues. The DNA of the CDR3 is TGTGCCAGCAGTCTAGGGACAGGGAAGGAGACCCAGTACTTC. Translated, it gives CASSLGTGKETQYF.

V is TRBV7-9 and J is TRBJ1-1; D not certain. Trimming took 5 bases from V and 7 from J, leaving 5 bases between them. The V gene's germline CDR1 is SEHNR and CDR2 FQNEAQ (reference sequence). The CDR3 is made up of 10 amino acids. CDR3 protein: CASSGGEAFF. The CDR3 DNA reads TGTGCCAGCAGCGGCGGTGAAGCTTTCTTT.

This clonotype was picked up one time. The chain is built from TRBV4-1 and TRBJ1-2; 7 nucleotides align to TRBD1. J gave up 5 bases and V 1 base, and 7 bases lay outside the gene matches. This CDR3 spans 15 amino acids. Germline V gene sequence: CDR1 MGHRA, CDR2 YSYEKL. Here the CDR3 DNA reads TGCGCCAGCAGCCAAGGTCGGACAGGTTCATATGGCTACACCTTC. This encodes CASSQGRTGSYGYTF.

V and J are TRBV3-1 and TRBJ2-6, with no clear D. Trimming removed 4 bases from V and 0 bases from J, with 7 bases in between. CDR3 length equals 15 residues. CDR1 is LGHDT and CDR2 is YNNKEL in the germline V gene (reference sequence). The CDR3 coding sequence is TGTGCCAGCAGCCCGGACGCCTCTGGGGCCAACGTCCTGACTTTC. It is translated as CASSPDASGANVLTF.

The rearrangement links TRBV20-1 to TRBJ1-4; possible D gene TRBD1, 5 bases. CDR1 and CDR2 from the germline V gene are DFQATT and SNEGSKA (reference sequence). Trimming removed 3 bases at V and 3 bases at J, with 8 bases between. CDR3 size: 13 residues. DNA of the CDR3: TGCAGTGCTAGTGGGGGATCTAATGAAAAACTGTTTTTT. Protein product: CSASGGSNEKLFF.

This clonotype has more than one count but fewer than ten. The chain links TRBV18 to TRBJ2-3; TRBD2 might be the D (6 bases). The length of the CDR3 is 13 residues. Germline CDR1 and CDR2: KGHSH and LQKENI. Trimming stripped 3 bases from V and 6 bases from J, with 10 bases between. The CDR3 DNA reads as TGTGCCAGCTCACCCCTAGCGTCGGATACGCAGTATTTT. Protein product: CASSPLASDTQYF.

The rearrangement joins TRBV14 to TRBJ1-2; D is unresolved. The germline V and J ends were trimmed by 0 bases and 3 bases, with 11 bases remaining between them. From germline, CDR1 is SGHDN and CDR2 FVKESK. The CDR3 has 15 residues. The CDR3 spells CASSQDPRGDYGYTF. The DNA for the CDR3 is TGTGCCAGCAGCCAAGACCCACGTGGGGACTATGGCTACACCTTC.

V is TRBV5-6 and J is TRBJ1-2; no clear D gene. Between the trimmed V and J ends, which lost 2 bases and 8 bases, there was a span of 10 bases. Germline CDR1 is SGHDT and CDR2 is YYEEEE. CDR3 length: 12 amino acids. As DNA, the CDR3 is TGTGCCAGCAGCTTAAGGCCGTTCGGCTACACCTTC. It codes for CASSLRPFGYTF.

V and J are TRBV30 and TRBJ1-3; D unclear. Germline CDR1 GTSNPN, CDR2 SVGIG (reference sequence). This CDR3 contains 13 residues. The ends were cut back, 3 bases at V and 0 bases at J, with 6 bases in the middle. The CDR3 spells CAWRVSSGNTIYF. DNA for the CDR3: TGTGCCTGGAGGGTTTCCTCTGGAAACACCATATATTTT. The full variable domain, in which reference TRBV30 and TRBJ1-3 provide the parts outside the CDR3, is SQTIHQWPATLVQPVGSPLSLECTVEGTSNPNLYWYRQAAGRGLQLLFYSVGIGQISSEVPQNLSASRPQDRQFILSSKKLLLSDSGFYLCAWRVSSGNTIYFGEGSWLTVV.

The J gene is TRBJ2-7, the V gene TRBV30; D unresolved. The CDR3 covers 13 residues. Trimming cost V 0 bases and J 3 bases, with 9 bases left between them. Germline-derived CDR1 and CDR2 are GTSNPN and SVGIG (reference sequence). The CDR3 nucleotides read TGTGCCTGGAGTGTTCAGACCTACTACGAGCAGTACTTC. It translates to CAWSVQTYYEQYF.

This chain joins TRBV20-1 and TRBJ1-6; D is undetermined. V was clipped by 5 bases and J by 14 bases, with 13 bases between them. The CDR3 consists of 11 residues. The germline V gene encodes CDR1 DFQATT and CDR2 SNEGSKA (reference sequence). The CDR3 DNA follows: TGCAGTGCTCTACCGCAGTTATCCCTCCACTTT. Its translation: CSALPQLSLHF.

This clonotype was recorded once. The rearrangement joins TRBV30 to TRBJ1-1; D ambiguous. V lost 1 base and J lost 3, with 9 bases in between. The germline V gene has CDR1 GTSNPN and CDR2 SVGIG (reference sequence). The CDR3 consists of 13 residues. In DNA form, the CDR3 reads TGTGCCTGGAGTGAGGTTAGGGACACTGAAGCTTTCTTT. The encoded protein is CAWSEVRDTEAFF.

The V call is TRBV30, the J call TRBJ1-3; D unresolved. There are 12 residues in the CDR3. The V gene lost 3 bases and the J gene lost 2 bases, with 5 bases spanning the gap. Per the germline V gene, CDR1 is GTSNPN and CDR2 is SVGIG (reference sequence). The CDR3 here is CAWRLTGNTIYF. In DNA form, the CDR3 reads TGTGCCTGGAGGCTGACTGGAAACACCATATATTTT.

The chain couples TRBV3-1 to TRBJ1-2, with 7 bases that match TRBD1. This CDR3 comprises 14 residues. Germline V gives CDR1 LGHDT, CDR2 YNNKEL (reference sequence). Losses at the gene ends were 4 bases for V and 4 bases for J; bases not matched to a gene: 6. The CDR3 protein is CASSPGTASYGYTF. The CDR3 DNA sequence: TGTGCCAGCAGCCCCGGGACAGCCTCCTATGGCTACACCTTC.

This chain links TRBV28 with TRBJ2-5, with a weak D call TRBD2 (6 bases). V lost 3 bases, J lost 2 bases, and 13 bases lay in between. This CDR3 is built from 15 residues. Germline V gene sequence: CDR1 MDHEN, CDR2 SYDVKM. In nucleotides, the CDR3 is TGTGCCAGCAGTTTTGGTGGCGGAGGGCAAGAGACCCAGTACTTC. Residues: CASSFGGGGQETQYF.

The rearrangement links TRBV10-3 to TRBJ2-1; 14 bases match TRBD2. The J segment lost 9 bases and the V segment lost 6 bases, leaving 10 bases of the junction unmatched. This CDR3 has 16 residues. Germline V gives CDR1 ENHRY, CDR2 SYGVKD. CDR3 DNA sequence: TGTGCCATCAGCGGACCGACTAGCGGGAGGGCTGGTGAGCAGTTCTTC. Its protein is CAISGPTSGRAGEQFF.

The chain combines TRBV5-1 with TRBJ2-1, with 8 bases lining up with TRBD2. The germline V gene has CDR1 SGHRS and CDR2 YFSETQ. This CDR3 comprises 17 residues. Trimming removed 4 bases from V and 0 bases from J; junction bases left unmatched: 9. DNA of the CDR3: TGCGCCAGCAGCCCGGGCGGGGGGCCCATCTCCTACAATGAGCAGTTCTTC. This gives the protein CASSPGGGPISYNEQFF.

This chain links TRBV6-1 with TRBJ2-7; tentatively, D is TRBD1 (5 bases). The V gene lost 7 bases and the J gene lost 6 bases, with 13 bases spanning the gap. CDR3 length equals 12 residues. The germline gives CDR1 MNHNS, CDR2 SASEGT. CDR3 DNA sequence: TGTGCCAGCACCGCAGGGCTTGGCGAGCAGTACTTC. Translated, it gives CASTAGLGEQYF.

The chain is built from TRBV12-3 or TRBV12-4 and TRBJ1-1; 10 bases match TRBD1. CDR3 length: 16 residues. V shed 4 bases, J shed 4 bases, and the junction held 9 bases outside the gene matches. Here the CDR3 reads CASSSPGQGLATEAFF. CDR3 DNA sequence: TGTGCCAGCAGTTCCCCGGGACAGGGGTTGGCCACTGAAGCTTTCTTT.

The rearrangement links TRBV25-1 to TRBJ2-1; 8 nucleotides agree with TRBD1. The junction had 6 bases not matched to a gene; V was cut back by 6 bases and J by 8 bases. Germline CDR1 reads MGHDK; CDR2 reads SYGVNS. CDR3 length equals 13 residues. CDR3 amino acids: CASRTGAMDEQFF. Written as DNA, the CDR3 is TGTGCCAGCAGGACAGGGGCTATGGATGAGCAGTTCTTC. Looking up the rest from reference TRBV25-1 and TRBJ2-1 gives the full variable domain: EADIYQTPRYLVIGTGKKITLECSQTMGHDKMYWYQQDPGMELHLIHYSYGVNSTEKGDLSSESTVSRIRTEHFPLTLESARPSHTSQYLCASRTGAMDEQFFGPGTRLTVL.

CDR3 nucleotide sequence: TGTGCCAGCAGCCCGGTCGGGGGGCAGGCTTTCTTT. Residues: CASSPVGGQAFF. The rearrangement joins TRBV7-2 to TRBJ1-1; maybe TRBD1 (6 bases). The CDR3 has 12 residues. Germline V gene data show CDR1 as SGHTA and CDR2 as FQGNSA. V lost 5 bases and J 11 bases, leaving 15 bases between the germline ends.

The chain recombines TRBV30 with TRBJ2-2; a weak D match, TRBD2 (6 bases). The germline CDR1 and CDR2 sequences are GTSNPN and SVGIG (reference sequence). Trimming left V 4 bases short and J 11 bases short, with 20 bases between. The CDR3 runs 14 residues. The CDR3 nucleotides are TGTGCCTGGACTAACGACCATGGGGGGTATGAGCTGTTTTTT. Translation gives CAWTNDHGGYELFF.

The CDR3 DNA is TGTGCCTGGAGTACCCCTGGTAGCGGGAGGGGAGATACGCAGTATTTT. Protein product: CAWSTPGSGRGDTQYF. The chain links TRBV30 to TRBJ2-3, with 11 bases identical to TRBD2. Per germline, CDR1 GTSNPN and CDR2 SVGIG (reference sequence). The CDR3 is made up of 16 amino acids. V trimming: 2 bases; J trimming: 5 bases; junction bases outside the gene matches: 9.

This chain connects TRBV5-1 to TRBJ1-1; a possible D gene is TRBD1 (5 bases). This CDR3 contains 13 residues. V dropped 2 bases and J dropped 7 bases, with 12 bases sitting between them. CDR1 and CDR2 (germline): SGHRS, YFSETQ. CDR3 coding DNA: TGCGCCAGCAGCTTAGACAGTTTCGGTGAAGCTTTCTTT. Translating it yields CASSLDSFGEAFF.

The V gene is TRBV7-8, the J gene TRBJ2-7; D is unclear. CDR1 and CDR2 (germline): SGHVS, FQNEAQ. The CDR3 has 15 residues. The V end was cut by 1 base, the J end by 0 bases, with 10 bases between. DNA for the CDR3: TGTGCCAGCAGCTTAGTAGGAGCGAGCTCCTACGAGCAGTACTTC. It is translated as CASSLVGASSYEQYF.

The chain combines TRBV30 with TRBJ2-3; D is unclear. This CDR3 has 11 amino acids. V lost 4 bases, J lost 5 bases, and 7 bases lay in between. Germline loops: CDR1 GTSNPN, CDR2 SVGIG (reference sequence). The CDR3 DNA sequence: TGTGCCTGGATGGACCTAGATACGCAGTATTTT. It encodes CAWMDLDTQYF.

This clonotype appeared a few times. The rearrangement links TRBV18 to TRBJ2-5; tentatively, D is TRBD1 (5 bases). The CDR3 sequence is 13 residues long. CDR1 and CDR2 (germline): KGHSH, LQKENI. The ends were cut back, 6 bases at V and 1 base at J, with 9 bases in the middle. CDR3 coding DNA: TGTGCCAGCTCGGGGCCGCTCCAAGAGACCCAGTACTTC. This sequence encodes CASSGPLQETQYF.